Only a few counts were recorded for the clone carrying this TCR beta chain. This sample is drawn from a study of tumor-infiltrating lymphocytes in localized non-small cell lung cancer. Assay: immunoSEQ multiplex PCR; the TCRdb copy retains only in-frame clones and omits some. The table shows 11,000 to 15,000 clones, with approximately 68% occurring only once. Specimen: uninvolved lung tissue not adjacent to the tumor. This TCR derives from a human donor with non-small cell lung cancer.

CDR3 protein: CSAARPRGGDYGYTF. Here the CDR3 DNA reads TGCAGCGCTGCAAGGCCCCGGGGGGGCGACTATGGCTACACCTTC. This chain links TRBV29-1 with TRBJ1-2; possible D gene TRBD1, 6 bases. CDR3 length: 15 amino acids. Germline values: CDR1 SQVTM, CDR2 ANQGSEA. The germline V and J ends were trimmed by 7 bases and 3 bases, with 21 bases remaining between them. Drawing the rest from reference TRBV29-1 and TRBJ1-2, the complete variable domain is SAVISQKPSRDICQRGTSLTIQCQVDSQVTMMFWYRQQPGQSLTLIATANQGSEATYESGFVIDKFPISRPNLTFSTLTVSNMSPEDSSIYLCSAARPRGGDYGYTFGSGTRLTVV.